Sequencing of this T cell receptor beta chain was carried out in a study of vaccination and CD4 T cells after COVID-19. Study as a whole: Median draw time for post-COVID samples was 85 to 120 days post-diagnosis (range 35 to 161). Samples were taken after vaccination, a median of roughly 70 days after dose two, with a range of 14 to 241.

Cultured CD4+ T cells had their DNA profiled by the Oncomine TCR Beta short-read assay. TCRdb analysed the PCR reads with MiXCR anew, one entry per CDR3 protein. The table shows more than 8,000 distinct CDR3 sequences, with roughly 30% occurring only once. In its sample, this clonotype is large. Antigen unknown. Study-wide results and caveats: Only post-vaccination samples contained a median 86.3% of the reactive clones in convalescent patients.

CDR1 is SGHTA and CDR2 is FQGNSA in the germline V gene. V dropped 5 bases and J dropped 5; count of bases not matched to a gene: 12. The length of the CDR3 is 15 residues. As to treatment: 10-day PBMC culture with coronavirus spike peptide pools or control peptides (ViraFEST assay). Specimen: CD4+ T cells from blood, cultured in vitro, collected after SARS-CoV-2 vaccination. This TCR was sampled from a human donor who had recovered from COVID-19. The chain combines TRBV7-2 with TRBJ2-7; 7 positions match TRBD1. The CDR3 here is CASSRQTGLKNEQYF. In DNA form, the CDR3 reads TGTGCCAGCAGCCGGCAGACAGGGCTAAAGAACGAGCAGTACTTC.